This T cell receptor (beta chain) came from a study of molecular identifiers for immune sequencing clone quantification. This CDR3 has 13 amino acids. The germline CDR1 and CDR2 sequences are KGHDR and SFDVKD. A CD8+CD4-CCR7+CD45RA+ gate was used to sort naive CD8 T cells. Concerning this clonotype itself: A much larger clone lies one base from this, so it may be a read error.

TCRdb recomputed calls from the PCR reads with MiXCR, one row per CDR3 protein. This sample carries 460,000 or so distinct CDR3 sequences, about a fifth of them seen once, and the ten largest clones take about 0.78%. The TCR comes from a human donor in good health. Some libraries in this study had Jurkat cell RNA spiked in. The material sequenced was naive CD8+ T cells from blood, with Jurkat cell RNA spiked in. Subset described: FACS-sorted CD8+CD4-CCR7+CD45RA+ naive T cells. The gene calls are TRBV24-1 and TRBJ2-1; no firm D call. The CDR3 nucleotides are TGTGCCGCCAGTGATTCGGAGTACAATGAGCAGTTCTTC. Residues: CAASDSEYNEQFF.